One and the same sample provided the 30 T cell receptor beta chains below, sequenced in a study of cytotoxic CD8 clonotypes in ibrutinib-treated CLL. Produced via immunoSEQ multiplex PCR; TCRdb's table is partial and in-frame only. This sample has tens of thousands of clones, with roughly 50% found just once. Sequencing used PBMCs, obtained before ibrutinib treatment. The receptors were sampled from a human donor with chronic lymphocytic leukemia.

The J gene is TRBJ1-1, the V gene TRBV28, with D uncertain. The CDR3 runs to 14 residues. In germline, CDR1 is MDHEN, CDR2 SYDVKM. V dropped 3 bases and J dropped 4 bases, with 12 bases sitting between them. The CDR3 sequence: CASSFWVMGTEAFF. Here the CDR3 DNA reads TGTGCCAGCAGTTTTTGGGTAATGGGCACTGAAGCTTTCTTT. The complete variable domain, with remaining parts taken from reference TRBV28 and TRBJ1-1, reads DVKVTQSSRYLVKRTGEKVFLECVQDMDHENMFWYRQDPGLGLRLIYFSYDVKMKEKGDIPEGYSVSREKKERFSLILESASTNQTSMYLCASSFWVMGTEAFFGQGTRLTVV.

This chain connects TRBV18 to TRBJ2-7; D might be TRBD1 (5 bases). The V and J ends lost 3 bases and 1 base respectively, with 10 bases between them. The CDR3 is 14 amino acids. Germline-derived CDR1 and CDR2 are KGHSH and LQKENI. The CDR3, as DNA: TGTGCCAGCTCACCCTGGCCAGGGTCCTACGAGCAGTACTTC. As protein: CASSPWPGSYEQYF.

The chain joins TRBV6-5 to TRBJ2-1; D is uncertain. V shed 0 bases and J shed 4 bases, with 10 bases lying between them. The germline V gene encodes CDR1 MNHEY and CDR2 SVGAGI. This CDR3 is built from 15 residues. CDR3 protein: CASSYSGFMYNEQFF. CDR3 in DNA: TGTGCCAGCAGTTACTCGGGCTTTATGTACAATGAGCAGTTCTTC.

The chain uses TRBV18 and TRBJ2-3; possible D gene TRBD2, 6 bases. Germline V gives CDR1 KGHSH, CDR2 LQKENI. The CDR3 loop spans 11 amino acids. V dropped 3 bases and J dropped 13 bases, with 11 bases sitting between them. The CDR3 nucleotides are TGTGCCAGCTCACCGAGGAGGGTTGAGTATTTT. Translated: CASSPRRVEYF.

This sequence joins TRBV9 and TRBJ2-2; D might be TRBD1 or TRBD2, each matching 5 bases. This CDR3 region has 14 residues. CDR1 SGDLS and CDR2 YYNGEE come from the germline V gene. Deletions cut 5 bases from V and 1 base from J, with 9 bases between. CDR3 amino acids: CASSGTQNTGELFF. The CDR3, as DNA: TGTGCCAGCAGTGGGACCCAGAACACCGGGGAGCTGTTTTTT.

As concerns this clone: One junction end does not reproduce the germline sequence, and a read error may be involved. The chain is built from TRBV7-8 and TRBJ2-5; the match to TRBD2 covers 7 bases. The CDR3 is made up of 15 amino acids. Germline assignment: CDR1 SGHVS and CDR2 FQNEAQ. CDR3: CASISKRGSQETQYF. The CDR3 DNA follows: TGTGCGAGCATTAGTAAGCGGGGCTCACAAGAGACCCAGTACTTC.

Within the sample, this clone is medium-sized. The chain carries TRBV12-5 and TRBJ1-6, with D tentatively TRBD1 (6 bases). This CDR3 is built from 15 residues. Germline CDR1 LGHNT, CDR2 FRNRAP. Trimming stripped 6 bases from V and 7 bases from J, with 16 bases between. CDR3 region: CASGRTAPGNSPLHF. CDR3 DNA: TGTGCTAGTGGAAGGACAGCGCCGGGGAATTCACCCCTCCACTTT. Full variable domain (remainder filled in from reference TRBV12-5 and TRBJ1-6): DARVTQTPRHKVTEMGQEVTMRCQPILGHNTVFWYRQTMMQGLELLAYFRNRAPLDDSGMPKDRFSAEMPDATLATLKIQPSEPRDSAVYFCASGRTAPGNSPLHFGNGTRLTVT.

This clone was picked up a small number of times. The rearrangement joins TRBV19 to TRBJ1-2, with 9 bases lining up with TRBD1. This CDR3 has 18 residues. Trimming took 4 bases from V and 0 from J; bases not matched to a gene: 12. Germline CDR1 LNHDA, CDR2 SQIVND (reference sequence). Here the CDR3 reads CASSTWGGQGEANYGYTF. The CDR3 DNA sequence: TGTGCCAGTAGTACCTGGGGGGGACAGGGAGAAGCTAACTATGGCTACACCTTC.

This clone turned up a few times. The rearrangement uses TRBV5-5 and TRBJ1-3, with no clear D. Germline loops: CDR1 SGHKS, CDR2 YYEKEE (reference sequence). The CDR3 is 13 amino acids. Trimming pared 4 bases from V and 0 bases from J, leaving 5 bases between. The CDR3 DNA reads TGTGCCAGCAGCCTGGTCTCTGGAAACACCATATATTTT. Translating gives CASSLVSGNTIYF.

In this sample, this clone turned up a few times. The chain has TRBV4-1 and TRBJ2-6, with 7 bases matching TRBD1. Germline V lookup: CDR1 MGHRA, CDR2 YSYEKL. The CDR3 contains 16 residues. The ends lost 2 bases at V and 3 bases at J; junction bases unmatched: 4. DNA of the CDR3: TGCGCCAGCAGCCAAAGACAGGGAAATGGGGCCAACGTCCTGACTTTC. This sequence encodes CASSQRQGNGANVLTF.

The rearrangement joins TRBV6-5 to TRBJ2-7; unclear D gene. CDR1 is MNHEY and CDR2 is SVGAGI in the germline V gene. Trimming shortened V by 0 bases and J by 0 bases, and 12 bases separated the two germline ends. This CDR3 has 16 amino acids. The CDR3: CASSYSKPTSSYEQYF. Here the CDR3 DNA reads TGTGCCAGCAGTTACTCGAAGCCGACCAGCTCCTACGAGCAGTACTTC.

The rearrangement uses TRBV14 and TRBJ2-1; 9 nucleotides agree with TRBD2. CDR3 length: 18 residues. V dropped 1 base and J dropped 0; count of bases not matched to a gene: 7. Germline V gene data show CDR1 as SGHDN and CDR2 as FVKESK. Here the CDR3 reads CASSQGGLAGTSYNEQFF. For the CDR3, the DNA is TGTGCCAGCAGCCAAGGCGGGCTAGCGGGAACCTCCTACAATGAGCAGTTCTTC.

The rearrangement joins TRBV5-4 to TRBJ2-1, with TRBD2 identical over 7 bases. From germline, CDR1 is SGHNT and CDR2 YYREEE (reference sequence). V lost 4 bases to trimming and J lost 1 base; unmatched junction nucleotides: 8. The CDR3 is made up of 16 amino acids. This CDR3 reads CASSPGGLVSYNEQFF. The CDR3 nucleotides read TGTGCCAGCAGCCCGGGAGGACTAGTTTCCTACAATGAGCAGTTCTTC.

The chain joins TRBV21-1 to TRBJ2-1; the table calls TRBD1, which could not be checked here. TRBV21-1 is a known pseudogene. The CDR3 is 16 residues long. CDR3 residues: CASSKGAGPLRNEQFF. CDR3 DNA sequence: TGTGCCAGCAGCAAAGGGGCCGGCCCACTTAGAAATGAGCAGTTCTTC.

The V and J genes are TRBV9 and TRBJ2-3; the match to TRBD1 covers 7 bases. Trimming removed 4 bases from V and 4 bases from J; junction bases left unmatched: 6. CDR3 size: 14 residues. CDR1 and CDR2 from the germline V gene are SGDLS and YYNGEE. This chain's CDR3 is CASSLVGGPDTQYF. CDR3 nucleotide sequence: TGTGCCAGCAGCTTAGTAGGGGGCCCAGATACGCAGTATTTT.

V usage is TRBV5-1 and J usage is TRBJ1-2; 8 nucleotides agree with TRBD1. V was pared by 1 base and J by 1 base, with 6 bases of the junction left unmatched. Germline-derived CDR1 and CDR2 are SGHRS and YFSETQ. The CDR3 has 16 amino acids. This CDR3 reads CASSLRTGTSNYGYTF. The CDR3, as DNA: TGCGCCAGCAGCTTGAGGACAGGGACGAGTAACTATGGCTACACCTTC.

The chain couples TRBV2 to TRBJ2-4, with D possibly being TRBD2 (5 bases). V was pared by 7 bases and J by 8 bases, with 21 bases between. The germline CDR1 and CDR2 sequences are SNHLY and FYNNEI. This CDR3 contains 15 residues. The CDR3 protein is CASTRNRLHVDIQYF. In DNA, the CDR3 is TGTGCCAGCACCCGGAATAGACTACACGTCGACATTCAGTACTTC.

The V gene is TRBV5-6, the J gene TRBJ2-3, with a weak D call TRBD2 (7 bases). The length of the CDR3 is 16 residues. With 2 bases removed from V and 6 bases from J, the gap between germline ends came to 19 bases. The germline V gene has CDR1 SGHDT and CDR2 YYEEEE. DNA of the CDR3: TGTGCCAGCAGCTTAGCTGACCCCGCGGGGGCGGATACGCAGTATTTT. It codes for CASSLADPAGADTQYF. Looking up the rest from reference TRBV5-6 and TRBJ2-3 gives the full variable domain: DAGVTQSPTHLIKTRGQQVTLRCSPKSGHDTVSWYQQALGQGPQFIFQYYEEEERQRGNFPDRFSGHQFPNYSSELNVNALLLGDSALYLCASSLADPAGADTQYFGPGTRLTVL.

The CDR3 DNA reads TGTGCCAGCAGCCAAGCAGGATGGGGGAGCACCGGGGAGCTGTTTTTT. This sequence encodes CASSQAGWGSTGELFF. The chain is built from TRBV4-2 and TRBJ2-2, with D possibly called TRBD1 or TRBD2 (5 bases each). With 1 base removed from V and 4 bases from J, the gap between germline ends came to 13 bases. CDR3 size: 16 residues. Germline lookup yields CDR1 LGHNA and CDR2 YNFKEQ.

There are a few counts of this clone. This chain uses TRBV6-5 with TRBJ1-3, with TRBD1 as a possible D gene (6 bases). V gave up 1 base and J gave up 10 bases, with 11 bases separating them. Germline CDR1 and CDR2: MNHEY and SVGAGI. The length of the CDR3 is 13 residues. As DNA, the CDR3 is TGTGCCAGCAGTTACTGGGACAATCGGACCATATATTTT. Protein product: CASSYWDNRTIYF.

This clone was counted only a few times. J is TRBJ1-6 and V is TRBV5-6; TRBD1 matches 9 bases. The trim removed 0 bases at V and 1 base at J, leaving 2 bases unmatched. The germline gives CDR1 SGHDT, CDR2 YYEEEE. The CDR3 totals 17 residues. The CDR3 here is CASSLDRGLSYNSPLHF. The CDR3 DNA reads TGTGCCAGCAGCTTGGACAGGGGGCTTTCCTATAATTCACCCCTCCACTTT.

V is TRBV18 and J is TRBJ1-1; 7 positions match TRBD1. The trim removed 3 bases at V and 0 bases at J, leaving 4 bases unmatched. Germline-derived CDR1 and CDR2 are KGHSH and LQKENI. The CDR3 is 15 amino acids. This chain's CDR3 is CASSPLGQLNTEAFF. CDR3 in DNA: TGTGCCAGCTCACCCCTGGGACAGTTGAACACTGAAGCTTTCTTT.

The CDR3 coding sequence is TGTGCCAGCAGCTTCGGCCGGTCAGCTTCCTACGAGCAGTACTTC. Protein sequence: CASSFGRSASYEQYF. The V gene is TRBV7-8, the J gene TRBJ2-7; D is undetermined. CDR1 SGHVS and CDR2 FQNEAQ come from the germline V gene. The CDR3 totals 15 residues. Deletions cut 3 bases from V and 1 base from J, with 13 bases between.

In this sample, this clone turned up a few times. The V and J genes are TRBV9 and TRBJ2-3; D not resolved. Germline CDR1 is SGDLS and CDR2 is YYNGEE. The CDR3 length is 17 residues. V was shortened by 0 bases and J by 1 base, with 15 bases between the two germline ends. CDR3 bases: TGTGCCAGCAGCGTAGCCTGGACGTCATGGGGCACAGATACGCAGTATTTT. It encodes CASSVAWTSWGTDTQYF.

In DNA form, the CDR3 reads TGTGCCACCAGCAGAGAGGACAGGGGGCCTTACAATGAGCAGTTCTTC. Amino acids: CATSREDRGPYNEQFF. The V call is TRBV15, the J call TRBJ2-1; 11 bases agree with TRBD1. CDR1 and CDR2 from the germline V gene are LNHNV and YYDKDF (reference sequence). This CDR3 comprises 16 residues. Germline trimming cut 0 bases from V and 4 bases from J; bases unmatched to any gene: 2.

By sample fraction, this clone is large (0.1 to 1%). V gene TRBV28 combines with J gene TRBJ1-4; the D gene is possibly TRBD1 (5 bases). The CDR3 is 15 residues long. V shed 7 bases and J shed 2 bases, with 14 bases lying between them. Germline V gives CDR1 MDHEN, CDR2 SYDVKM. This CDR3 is CASTSPEGTNEKLFF. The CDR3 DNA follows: TGTGCCAGCACCTCCCCGGAGGGGACTAATGAAAAACTGTTTTTT.

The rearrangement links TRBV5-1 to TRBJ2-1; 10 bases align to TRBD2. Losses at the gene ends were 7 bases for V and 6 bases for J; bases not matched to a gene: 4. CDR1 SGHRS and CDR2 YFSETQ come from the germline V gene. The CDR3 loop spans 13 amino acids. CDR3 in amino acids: CASGTSVSNEQFF. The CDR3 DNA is TGCGCCAGCGGGACTAGCGTGAGCAATGAGCAGTTCTTC.

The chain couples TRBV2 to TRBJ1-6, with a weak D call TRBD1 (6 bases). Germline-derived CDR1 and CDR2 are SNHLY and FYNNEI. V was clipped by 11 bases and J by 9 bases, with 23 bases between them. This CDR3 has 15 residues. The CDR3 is CAGLDYRVSSSPLHF. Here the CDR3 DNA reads TGTGCCGGGTTGGACTACAGGGTTTCGTCTTCACCCCTCCACTTT.

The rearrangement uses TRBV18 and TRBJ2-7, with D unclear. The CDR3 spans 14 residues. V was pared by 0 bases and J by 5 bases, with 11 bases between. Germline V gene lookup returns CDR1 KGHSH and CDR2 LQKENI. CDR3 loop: CASSPPRSVDEQYF. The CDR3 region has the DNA TGTGCCAGCTCACCACCTCGGTCAGTGGACGAGCAGTACTTC. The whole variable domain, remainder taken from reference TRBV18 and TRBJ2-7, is NAGVMQNPRHLVRRRGQEARLRCSPMKGHSHVYWYRQLPEEGLKFMVYLQKENIIDESGMPKERFSAEFPKEGPSILRIQQVVRGDSAAYFCASSPPRSVDEQYFGPGTRLTVT.

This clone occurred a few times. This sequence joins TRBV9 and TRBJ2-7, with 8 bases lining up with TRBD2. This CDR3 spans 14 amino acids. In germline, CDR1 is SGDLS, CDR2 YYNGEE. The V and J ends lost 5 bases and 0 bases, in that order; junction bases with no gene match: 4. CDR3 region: CASSTSGNSYEQYF. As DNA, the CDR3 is TGTGCCAGCAGTACTAGCGGCAACTCCTACGAGCAGTACTTC.